These 21 T cell receptor beta chains originate from one sample sequenced in a study of metastatic and nonmetastatic thyroid tumors. No patient had received any treatment before thyroid surgery. TCRdb re-called the PCR reads with MiXCR. The sample includes about 35,000 clones, around a third of them seen just once. Sequencing was done on a sample of tumor tissue. Every receptor here comes from a female donor with papillary thyroid cancer or a benign thyroid nodule (not recorded which). Some clones in this sample may be carry-over from other donors' samples.

This clone was found a few times. This chain uses TRBV2 with TRBJ1-5; no reliable D call. Germline V gene sequence: CDR1 SNHLY, CDR2 FYNNEI. There are 15 residues in the CDR3. The ends were cut back, 5 bases at V and 1 base at J, with 12 bases in the middle. CDR3 DNA: TGTGCCAGCAGTCTTGGGGTGGGGAGCAATCAGCCCCAGCATTTT. This sequence encodes CASSLGVGSNQPQHF. Together with reference TRBV2 and TRBJ1-5, the CDR3 gives the full variable domain: EPEVTQTPSHQVTQMGQEVILRCVPISNHLYFYWYRQILGQKVEFLVSFYNNEISEKSEIFDDQFSVERPDGSNFTLKIRSTKLEDSAMYFCASSLGVGSNQPQHFGDGTRLSIL.

CDR3 protein: CASRDSSRPYGYTF. Here the CDR3 DNA reads TGTGCCAGCAGGGACAGCTCACGACCTTATGGCTACACCTTC. The chain recombines TRBV25-1 with TRBJ1-2, with D tentatively TRBD1 (6 bases). Germline assignment: CDR1 MGHDK and CDR2 SYGVNS. V lost 6 bases to trimming and J lost 5 bases, with 16 bases between them. CDR3 size: 14 residues.

The CDR3 here is CASSPDRVQETQYF. The CDR3 nucleotides read TGCGCCAGCAGCCCAGACAGGGTCCAAGAGACCCAGTACTTC. The rearrangement uses TRBV5-1 and TRBJ2-5, with TRBD1 matching 7 bases. The length of the CDR3 is 14 residues. The ends lost 4 bases at V and 1 base at J; junction bases unmatched: 4. The germline CDR1 and CDR2 sequences are SGHRS and YFSETQ.

CDR3 residues: CASSGQGALHGYTF. In DNA form, the CDR3 reads TGTGCCAGCAGTGGTCAGGGGGCGCTGCACGGCTACACCTTC. This chain joins TRBV2 and TRBJ1-2, with 8 bases matching TRBD1. This CDR3 spans 14 amino acids. Germline CDR1 SNHLY, CDR2 FYNNEI. V dropped 4 bases and J dropped 8; count of bases not matched to a gene: 9.

The V gene is TRBV9, the J gene TRBJ1-1; D unclear. V gave up 3 bases and J gave up 2 bases, with 11 bases separating them. This CDR3 has 14 residues. Germline V gene lookup returns CDR1 SGDLS and CDR2 YYNGEE. CDR3 region: CASSALRGNTEAFF. DNA for the CDR3: TGTGCCAGCAGCGCCCTACGTGGCAACACTGAAGCTTTCTTT. Full variable domain (outside the CDR3, taken from reference TRBV9 and TRBJ1-1): DSGVTQTPKHLITATGQRVTLRCSPRSGDLSVYWYQQSLDQGLQFLIQYYNGEERAKGNILERFSAQQFPDLHSELNLSSLELGDSALYFCASSALRGNTEAFFGQGTRLTVV.

The J gene is TRBJ1-6, the V gene TRBV6-6, with D hard to call. The CDR3 spans 13 residues. Germline lookup yields CDR1 MNHNY and CDR2 SVGAGI (reference sequence). V lost 2 bases and J 10 bases, leaving 9 bases between the germline ends. This chain's CDR3 is CASSYSIGSPLHF. The CDR3 DNA reads TGTGCCAGCAGTTACAGCATCGGGTCACCCCTCCACTTT.

The chain combines TRBV5-1 with TRBJ2-7; unclear D gene. Germline CDR1 SGHRS, CDR2 YFSETQ. CDR3 length: 12 residues. V was trimmed by 4 bases and J by 6 bases, leaving 11 bases between them. CDR3 loop: CASSVGRGEQYF. The CDR3, as DNA: TGCGCCAGCAGCGTCGGGCGTGGCGAGCAGTACTTC.

The J gene is TRBJ2-1, the V gene TRBV2; TRBD2 agrees at 11 bases. V trimming: 7 bases; J trimming: 5 bases; junction bases outside the gene matches: 7. The CDR3 runs to 15 residues. Germline values: CDR1 SNHLY, CDR2 FYNNEI. CDR3 residues: CASKKLAGGNNEQFF. For the CDR3, the DNA is TGTGCCAGCAAAAAGCTAGCGGGAGGCAACAATGAGCAGTTCTTC.

V and J are TRBV6-2 or TRBV6-3 and TRBJ1-2, with unresolved D. CDR1 is MNHEY and CDR2 is SVGEGT in the germline V gene. The CDR3 runs 14 residues. Deletions cut 6 bases from V and 8 bases from J, with 19 bases between. The CDR3, as DNA: TGTGCCAGCAGCCCATCATCGCCGCCAGGAGGCTACACCTTC. The encoded protein is CASSPSSPPGGYTF.

This clone turned up a few times. This rearrangement joins TRBV27 to TRBJ2-7, with D possibly being TRBD2 (6 bases). Between the trimmed V and J ends, which lost 0 bases and 5 bases, there was a span of 17 bases. The CDR3 has 16 residues. Looked up from germline, CDR1 is MNHEY and CDR2 is SMNVEV (reference sequence). CDR3 sequence (DNA): TGTGCCAGCAGTTTATCCCTGCGACTAGTCAGTGACGAGCAGTACTTC. The encoded protein is CASSLSLRLVSDEQYF.

This clone was counted a few times. This chain links TRBV6-1 with TRBJ2-2, with a tentative D call TRBD1 (5 bases). Germline V lookup: CDR1 MNHNS, CDR2 SASEGT. This CDR3 is 16 amino acids long. V was shortened by 7 bases and J by 8 bases, with 23 bases between the two germline ends. DNA of the CDR3: TGTGCCAGCAAAGAATATAGGGGCAGTGGCAGTGGGGAGCTGTTTTTT. Its translation is CASKEYRGSGSGELFF.

This clone was seen only once. The chain carries TRBV20-1 and TRBJ2-7, with D tentatively TRBD2 (5 bases). V was cut by 0 bases and J by 3 bases, with 15 bases left in between. The CDR3 covers 15 residues. Germline V gene sequence: CDR1 DFQATT, CDR2 SNEGSKA (reference sequence). The CDR3 is CSARDRRTFFYEQYF. CDR3 DNA: TGCAGTGCTAGAGATAGGCGGACTTTCTTCTACGAGCAGTACTTC.

The J gene is TRBJ2-1, the V gene TRBV20-1, with D perhaps matching TRBD2 (6 bases). Germline V gene data show CDR1 as DFQATT and CDR2 as SNEGSKA (reference sequence). The germline V and J ends were trimmed by 8 bases and 6 bases, with 17 bases remaining between them. This CDR3 is 13 amino acids long. CDR3 sequence: CSSLGDWVNEQFF. In nucleotides, the CDR3 is TGCAGTTCTCTCGGGGACTGGGTCAATGAGCAGTTCTTC.

This clone appeared a few times. The J gene is TRBJ2-7, the V gene TRBV12-3 or TRBV12-4; unclear D gene. Deletions cut 8 bases from V and 1 base from J, with 15 bases between. This CDR3 is built from 14 residues. The CDR3 spells CASGSTPKSYEQYF. CDR3 coding DNA: TGTGCCAGCGGATCGACACCCAAATCCTACGAGCAGTACTTC.

This clone was seen more than once but under ten times. The junction does not match germline at one end; this may be a read error. The DNA for the CDR3 is TGTGCCAGCAGTAAAGCGTTCTCGAGAACCGGGGAGCTGTTTTTT. Translation: CASSKAFSRTGELFF. V is TRBV6-1 and J is TRBJ2-2; D uncertain. Germline V lookup: CDR1 MNHNS, CDR2 SASEGT. The CDR3 runs to 15 residues.

The genes are TRBV6-2 or TRBV6-3 and TRBJ2-2; 8 nucleotides match TRBD1. Germline lookup yields CDR1 MNHEY and CDR2 SVGEGT. Losses at the gene ends were 6 bases for V and 3 bases for J; bases not matched to a gene: 24. CDR3 size: 21 residues. DNA of the CDR3: TGTGCCAGCAGACGGCCGTTCATACCCAGGGGGCGATCGGATGACACCGGGGAGCTGTTTTTT. Protein product: CASRRPFIPRGRSDDTGELFF.

The chain recombines TRBV6-6 with TRBJ1-2; unclear D gene. The CDR3 extends over 14 amino acids. Trimming cost V 0 bases and J 7 bases, with 12 bases left between them. Germline lookup yields CDR1 MNHNY and CDR2 SVGAGI (reference sequence). For the CDR3, the DNA is TGTGCCAGCAGTTACTCGGCCGAATCGGCTGGCTACACCTTC. Translation: CASSYSAESAGYTF.

This clone is classed as medium-sized. The chain has TRBV29-1 and TRBJ2-7; D is ambiguous. The CDR3 is 11 residues long. The germline V gene has CDR1 SQVTM and CDR2 ANQGSEA. Deletions cut 2 bases from V and 3 bases from J, with 5 bases between. CDR3 loop: CSVESGYEQYF. The CDR3 DNA reads as TGCAGCGTTGAATCCGGCTACGAGCAGTACTTC.

The chain is built from TRBV19 and TRBJ1-2, with 9 bases aligning to TRBD1. V shed 5 bases and J 8 bases; nucleotides not matched to a gene: 9. This CDR3 spans 14 amino acids. The germline gives CDR1 LNHDA, CDR2 SQIVND (reference sequence). The CDR3 loop reads CASSVQGALDGYTF. Written as DNA, the CDR3 is TGTGCCAGTAGTGTACAGGGGGCATTAGACGGCTACACCTTC.

The chain joins TRBV11-2 to TRBJ2-1, with 9 bases matching TRBD2. The CDR3 length is 14 residues. V trimming: 9 bases; J trimming: 9 bases; junction bases outside the gene matches: 12. CDR1 SGHAT and CDR2 FQNNGV come from the germline V gene. CDR3 sequence (DNA): TGTGCCAGTTGGACTAGCGCTACATCTAGTGAGCAGTTCTTC. Its translation is CASWTSATSSEQFF.

As regards this clone: The same CDR3 is also encoded by other DNA sequences in this sample. This rearrangement joins TRBV7-2 to TRBJ1-4, with D possibly TRBD1 on 6 matching bases. Germline V gene sequence: CDR1 SGHTA, CDR2 FQGNSA. Trimming removed 5 bases at V and 7 bases at J, with 17 bases between. This CDR3 spans 15 amino acids. CDR3 region: CASSLQGNVVEKLFF. The DNA for the CDR3 is TGTGCCAGCAGCCTACAGGGAAACGTTGTTGAAAAACTGTTTTTT.